This T cell receptor beta chain was observed in a study of T cells in Graves' hyperthyroidism and ophthalmopathy. Study details: The blood sample was taken at first diagnosis, before treatment began. Findings and limits, study-wide: Blood held most thyroid clonotypes expanded above 0.001 frequency.

Trimming took off 1 base at V and 2 bases at J, with 9 bases between the two ends. The CDR3 length is 15 residues. Per germline, CDR1 LNHNV and CDR2 YYDKDF (reference sequence). Diagnoses were established using clinical symptoms, serum thyroxine and TRAb, thyroid ultrasound and orbital computed tomography. A remark on this clonotype: Its specificity is unknown.

Regions amplified from RNA transcripts were the TCR beta CDR3 regions. The HTBI primer set drove a first-round RT-PCR of the TCR CDR3. TCRdb re-analysed the multiplex PCR reads in MiXCR, keeping a single row per CDR3 protein. The sample records about 690,000 distinct CDR3 sequences, around a sixth being singletons. The gene calls are TRBV15 and TRBJ1-5; no firm D call. The sequence was obtained from a man between 45 and 60 years old with Graves' hyperthyroidism. Material: blood. The DNA of the CDR3 is TGTGCCACCAGCAGAGCTACAATCGGCAATCAGCCCCAGCATTTT. Translating it yields CATSRATIGNQPQHF.